Each of the 8 T cell receptor beta chains below was sequenced from the same sample in a study of T cells in Graves' hyperthyroidism and ophthalmopathy. RNA transcripts provided the source from which TCR beta CDR3 regions were amplified. With the HTBI primer set, the TCR CDR3 went through a first round of RT-PCR. TCRdb used MiXCR to reprocess the multiplex PCR reads, holding one entry per CDR3 protein. The sample contains around 300,000 distinct CDR3 sequences, about 20% of which appear only once. Specimen: blood. These receptors originate from a man aged 25-40 years with Graves' ophthalmopathy.

This clonotype has at least ten counts. This chain links TRBV11-1 with TRBJ2-1, with 8 bases matching TRBD1. The CDR3 contains 16 residues. V trimming: 0 bases; J trimming: 1 base; junction bases outside the gene matches: 2. The germline CDR1 and CDR2 sequences are SGHAT and FQDESV (reference sequence). The CDR3: CASSLATGGSYNEQFF. In DNA, the CDR3 is TGTGCCAGCAGCTTAGCTACAGGGGGTTCCTACAATGAGCAGTTCTTC.

This clonotype was seen many times. This chain uses TRBV27 with TRBJ1-5; no reliable D call. In germline, CDR1 is MNHEY, CDR2 SMNVEV (reference sequence). CDR3 length: 14 amino acids. Trimming took off 0 bases at V and 6 bases at J, with 9 bases between the two ends. Here the CDR3 DNA reads TGTGCCAGCAGTTTATCGAATAGAGGTCAGCCCCAGCATTTT. Protein sequence: CASSLSNRGQPQHF.

The rearrangement uses TRBV27 and TRBJ2-1, with a tentative D call TRBD2 (6 bases). The V gene lost 9 bases and the J gene lost 0 bases, with 6 bases spanning the gap. The CDR3 length is 12 residues. Germline-derived CDR1 and CDR2 are MNHEY and SMNVEV (reference sequence). The CDR3 here is CARTSSYNEQFF. The CDR3 nucleotides are TGTGCCAGGACTAGCTCCTACAATGAGCAGTTCTTC.

In its sample, this clonotype was seen a few times. V gene TRBV6-1 combines with J gene TRBJ2-3; D is undetermined. This CDR3 has 15 amino acids. CDR1 is MNHNS, CDR2 SASEGT, per germline. V was clipped by 4 bases and J by 0 bases, with 11 bases between them. The CDR3 here is CASSVVRSSTDTQYF. The CDR3, as DNA: TGTGCCAGCAGTGTAGTCAGATCTAGCACAGATACGCAGTATTTT.

V is TRBV12-3 or TRBV12-4 and J is TRBJ1-2; 9 nucleotides align to TRBD1. This CDR3 is built from 13 residues. V was pared by 8 bases and J by 6 bases, with 7 bases of the junction left unmatched. The CDR3 is CASDRTGGDGYTF. The CDR3 DNA reads as TGTGCCAGCGACCGAACAGGGGGCGATGGCTACACCTTC.

This chain connects TRBV4-1 to TRBJ1-5; D is ambiguous. CDR1 and CDR2 (germline): MGHRA, YSYEKL. V lost 1 base, J lost 7 bases, and 8 bases lay in between. This CDR3 region has 13 residues. The CDR3 DNA is TGCGCCAGCAGCCAAGGGCTGGACCAGCCCCAGCATTTT. Translating it yields CASSQGLDQPQHF.

This clonotype was detected a few times. The chain links TRBV5-1 to TRBJ2-5; D is perhaps TRBD1 (6 bases). This CDR3 comprises 15 residues. Trimming cost V 4 bases and J 1 base, with 14 bases left between them. The germline CDR1 and CDR2 sequences are SGHRS and YFSETQ. The CDR3 reads CASSLQGDLQETQYF. Here the CDR3 DNA reads TGCGCCAGCAGCCTACAGGGTGATCTCCAAGAGACCCAGTACTTC. Drawing the rest from reference TRBV5-1 and TRBJ2-5, the complete variable domain is KAGVTQTPRYLIKTRGQQVTLSCSPISGHRSVSWYQQTPGQGLQFLFEYFSETQRNKGNFPGRFSGRQFSNSRSEMNVSTLELGDSALYLCASSLQGDLQETQYFGPGTRLLVL.

This clonotype has ten or more counts. The chain is built from TRBV28 and TRBJ2-5; D is unresolved. The germline CDR1 and CDR2 sequences are MDHEN and SYDVKM. The CDR3 extends over 13 amino acids. Trimming cost V 6 bases and J 5 bases, with 13 bases left between them. This CDR3 reads CASRTSWGETQYF. In DNA, the CDR3 is TGTGCCAGCAGAACAAGCTGGGGTGAGACCCAGTACTTC. The full variable domain, its missing parts supplied by reference TRBV28 and TRBJ2-5, is DVKVTQSSRYLVKRTGEKVFLECVQDMDHENMFWYRQDPGLGLRLIYFSYDVKMKEKGDIPEGYSVSREKKERFSLILESASTNQTSMYLCASRTSWGETQYFGPGTRLLVL.